Shown below are 13 T cell receptor beta chains from a single sample sequenced in a study of cytomegalovirus exposure and HLA in healthy donors. The PCR had 60 Vbeta and 13 Jbeta primers. Profiling relied on immunoSEQ multiplex PCR, and the TCRdb table lists in-frame clones only, not all of them. Of 75,000 to 90,000 clones detected, about four fifths appear once; the ten largest clones hold nearly 9%. The sequencing input was PBMCs. The receptors were gathered from a middle-aged woman in good health and CMV-seropositive.

This chain uses TRBV5-4 with TRBJ2-5; 13 nucleotides match TRBD2. With 5 bases clipped from V and 5 bases from J, the junction kept 6 bases outside the gene matches. This CDR3 region has 15 residues. The germline CDR1 and CDR2 sequences are SGHNT and YYREEE (reference sequence). DNA for the CDR3: TGTGCCAGCAGACCTACTAGCGGGGGGGCTGAGACCCAGTACTTC. It translates to CASRPTSGGAETQYF.

Only one count was recorded for this clone. This chain uses TRBV9 with TRBJ1-2, with TRBD1 matching 10 bases. The V and J ends lost 2 bases and 8 bases, in that order; junction bases with no gene match: 3. CDR3 length: 13 residues. Germline CDR1 is SGDLS and CDR2 is YYNGEE. The CDR3 sequence is CASSVGTGEGYTF. CDR3 DNA: TGTGCCAGCAGCGTCGGGACAGGGGAAGGCTACACCTTC.

This sequence joins TRBV19 and TRBJ1-4, with D uncertain. V dropped 3 bases and J dropped 6 bases, with 11 bases sitting between them. CDR3 length: 14 residues. Germline V CDR1 and CDR2: LNHDA, SQIVND (reference sequence). This CDR3 reads CASSMRGDDEKLFF. Here the CDR3 DNA reads TGTGCCAGTAGTATGCGGGGAGATGATGAAAAACTGTTTTTT.

The chain couples TRBV11-3 to TRBJ2-7; weak D call: TRBD2 (6 bases). V lost 3 bases, J lost 7 bases, and 13 bases lay in between. The CDR3 length is 13 residues. Germline V gene lookup returns CDR1 SGHNT and CDR2 YENEEA. CDR3 sequence (DNA): TGTGCCAGCAGCTTTGGAGGGAATGAGGAGCAGTACTTC. It yields the protein CASSFGGNEEQYF.

V and J are TRBV6-5 and TRBJ1-4, with 7 positions matching TRBD1. V was pared by 5 bases and J by 4 bases, with 7 bases of the junction left unmatched. Germline V gives CDR1 MNHEY, CDR2 SVGAGI. The CDR3 contains 15 residues. The CDR3, as DNA: TGTGCCAGCAGTACGAGGGGGACAGTTAATGAAAAACTGTTTTTT. Translation: CASSTRGTVNEKLFF.

The genes are TRBV13 and TRBJ2-3; 9 nucleotides match TRBD2. The V segment lost 5 bases and the J segment 4 bases; nucleotides outside the gene matches: 13. This CDR3 contains 17 residues. Germline CDR1 and CDR2: PRHDT and FYEKMQ (reference sequence). CDR3 residues: CASSTSGWRGGADTQYF. The CDR3 DNA reads TGTGCCAGCAGCACCTCGGGATGGCGGGGGGGCGCAGATACGCAGTATTTT.

V gene TRBV30 combines with J gene TRBJ1-2; possible D gene TRBD1, 6 bases. The ends were cut back, 5 bases at V and 4 bases at J, with 14 bases in the middle. This CDR3 is 13 amino acids long. Per germline, CDR1 GTSNPN and CDR2 SVGIG (reference sequence). CDR3 nucleotide sequence: TGTGCCTGGGCACAACAGGGTGGCTATGGCTACACCTTC. This sequence encodes CAWAQQGGYGYTF. The whole variable domain, remainder taken from reference TRBV30 and TRBJ1-2, is SQTIHQWPATLVQPVGSPLSLECTVEGTSNPNLYWYRQAAGRGLQLLFYSVGIGQISSEVPQNLSASRPQDRQFILSSKKLLLSDSGFYLCAWAQQGGYGYTFGSGTRLTVV.

J is TRBJ2-1 and V is TRBV9, with D perhaps TRBD2 (6 bases). V dropped 0 bases and J dropped 16 bases, with 14 bases sitting between them. This CDR3 is built from 12 residues. Germline V gene lookup returns CDR1 SGDLS and CDR2 YYNGEE. For the CDR3, the DNA is TGTGCCAGCAGCGTAGCTTGGGACTCTTTATTCTTC. Encoded protein: CASSVAWDSLFF.

The rearrangement joins TRBV9 to TRBJ2-2; 10 nucleotides agree with TRBD2. The germline V gene encodes CDR1 SGDLS and CDR2 YYNGEE. V shed 1 base and J 6 bases; nucleotides not matched to a gene: 0. The CDR3 totals 14 residues. CDR3 loop: CASSVTSGAGELFF. The CDR3 bases are TGTGCCAGCAGCGTAACTAGCGGGGCCGGGGAGCTGTTTTTT.

This rearrangement joins TRBV28 to TRBJ2-5, with D perhaps matching TRBD1 (7 bases). V was trimmed by 5 bases and J by 0 bases, leaving 31 bases between them. This CDR3 is 21 amino acids long. Germline V gene sequence: CDR1 MDHEN, CDR2 SYDVKM. The CDR3 nucleotides read TGTGCCAGCAGTCCTTCCGGGGTGTCCGGAGGGGGCGCCTTCAACCAAGAGACCCAGTACTTC. Residues: CASSPSGVSGGGAFNQETQYF.

V gene TRBV29-1 combines with J gene TRBJ1-4; D is undetermined. V lost 4 bases to trimming and J lost 5 bases, with 5 bases between them. CDR1 is SQVTM and CDR2 is ANQGSEA in the germline V gene. This CDR3 contains 11 residues. This CDR3 is CSVASNEKLFF. The CDR3 DNA follows: TGCAGCGTTGCCTCCAATGAAAAACTGTTTTTT.

The V and J genes are TRBV6-5 and TRBJ1-4; D not certain. CDR3 length equals 15 residues. The germline V and J ends were trimmed by 0 bases and 2 bases, with 7 bases remaining between them. Germline values: CDR1 MNHEY, CDR2 SVGAGI. The CDR3 sequence is CASSYSGATNEKLFF. The CDR3, as DNA: TGTGCCAGCAGTTACTCCGGAGCGACTAATGAAAAACTGTTTTTT.

This chain joins TRBV6-1 and TRBJ2-1; a weak D match, TRBD2 (6 bases). The CDR3 runs 12 residues. CDR1 MNHNS and CDR2 SASEGT come from the germline V gene. Trimming pared 2 bases from V and 13 bases from J, leaving 12 bases between. The CDR3 is CASSELLATQFF. CDR3 nucleotide sequence: TGTGCCAGCAGTGAACTCCTAGCGACTCAGTTCTTC.